This is a list of T cell receptor beta chains from one sample in a study of blood T cell repertoires in COVID-19. Repertoires were generated with immunoSEQ multiplex PCR, while TCRdb's copy carries only in-frame clones and drops some. Here the sample spans over 200,000 clones, about 83% being singletons. The specimen was peripheral blood. The receptors derive from a woman between 25 and 40 years old with COVID-19, enrolled during active disease. Each CDR3 is given with its conserved first and last residue. A D gene is named only where the DNA matches it firmly. Expanded clones are given a class, and other clones once, few, many or no size at all.

clone_size j_call d_call v_call cdr3_nt cdr3_aa
- TRBJ2-7 TRBD2 TRBV3-1/TRBV3-2 TGTGCCAGCAGCCAAGGGCTAGCGGGTCACTCCTACGAGCAGTACTTC CASSQGLAGHSYEQYF
- TRBJ2-7 - TRBV6-5 TGTGCCAGCAGCCGCGGACAGTCGAACTACGAGCAGTACTTC CASSRGQSNYEQYF
- TRBJ1-2 - TRBV4-1 TGCGCCAGCAGCCCGGGTGGGGCAAGTCTCTATGGCTACACCTTC CASSPGGASLYGYTF
- TRBJ2-3 TRBD1 TRBV28 TGTGCCAGCAGTTCCGGACAGGGGACAGATACGCAGTATTTT CASSSGQGTDTQYF
- TRBJ2-3 TRBD1 TRBV7-7 TGTGCCAGCAGCATGGGACAGGGCGGTGAGGCAGATACGCAGTATTTT CASSMGQGGEADTQYF
- TRBJ2-5 - TRBV3-1/TRBV3-2 TGTGCCAGCAGCCTCACGGGGTGGGAGACCCAGTACTTC CASSLTGWETQYF
- TRBJ1-1 - TRBV4-2 TGTGCCAGCAGCCAAGATCAGGGGAACACTGAAGCTTTCTTT CASSQDQGNTEAFF
- TRBJ2-3 - TRBV11-3 TGTGCCAGCAGCTTCGGAGGGGGGGCCGGGGCAGATACGCAGTATTTT CASSFGGGAGADTQYF
once TRBJ2-7 TRBD1 TRBV27 TGTGCCAGCAGTTTATCTGCACAGGGGCTCTACGAGCAGTACTTC CASSLSAQGLYEQYF
- TRBJ2-1 - TRBV30 TGTGCCTGGAGTGGGCGGAATGAGCAGTTCTTC CAWSGRNEQFF
- TRBJ1-2 TRBD1 TRBV13 TGTGCCAGCAGCTGGGACAGGGGGCTTGGGTCTAACTATGGCTACACCTTC CASSWDRGLGSNYGYTF
- TRBJ2-7 - TRBV7-2 TGTGCCAGCAGCTTAGGACGACTCTACGAGCAGTACTTC CASSLGRLYEQYF
few TRBJ1-2 - TRBV2 TGTGCCAGCAGTGGACCTCGGACCCGGGAGTATGGCTACACCTTC CASSGPRTREYGYTF
- TRBJ2-5 TRBD2 TRBV9 TGTGCCAGCAGCGTAGCCAGCGGGAGGCTCCAAGAGACCCAGTACTTC CASSVASGRLQETQYF
- TRBJ2-3 TRBD2 TRBV6-6 TGTGCCAGCAGTTATCGCGGGGGGGCCCCAGATACGCAGTATTTT CASSYRGGAPDTQYF
few TRBJ2-2 - TRBV7-9 TGTGCCAGCAGCTTCCGACAGAACACCGGGGAGCTGTTTTTT CASSFRQNTGELFF
- TRBJ2-1 - TRBV6-6 TGTGCCAGCAGTTACGAGGGTCATGGGACAAGCGATGAGCAGTTCTTC CASSYEGHGTSDEQFF
- TRBJ1-3 - TRBV19 TGTGCCAGTAAAGCAACCGTGAACACCATATATTTT CASKATVNTIYF
- TRBJ1-1 TRBD1 TRBV11-3 TGTGCCAGCAGCATCGGGACAGGGGACACTGAAGCTTTCTTT CASSIGTGDTEAFF
- TRBJ1-4 TRBD1 TRBV2 TGTGCCAGCAGTGGCGGACAGGGTGGGTTTGAAAAACTGTTTTTT CASSGGQGGFEKLFF
- TRBJ1-1 TRBD1 TRBV3-1/TRBV3-2 TGTGCCAGCACCACAGGCCGGGACAGCAAAACTTCTGAAGCTTTCTTT CASTTGRDSKTSEAFF
- TRBJ2-7 - TRBV6-2/TRBV6-3 TGTGCCAGCAGCAGGGCCCAGGGTCGGGAGCAGTACTTC CASSRAQGREQYF
- TRBJ2-1 - TRBV10-3 TGTGCCATTTCATTAGTCTCCTACAATGAGCAGTTCTTC CAISLVSYNEQFF
few TRBJ2-2 TRBD2 TRBV9 TGTGCCAGCAGCCCCGCGGTAGCGGGAGTGGAGACCGGGGAGCTGTTTTTT CASSPAVAGVETGELFF
few TRBJ2-1 TRBD2 TRBV12-3/TRBV12-4 TGTGCCAGCAGCCAAGGACTAGCCAATGAGCAGTTCTTC CASSQGLANEQFF
- TRBJ2-3 - TRBV5-1 TGCGCCAGCAGCTTTCAGGGAATTACAGATACGCAGTATTTT CASSFQGITDTQYF
few TRBJ2-1 - TRBV9 TGTGCCAGCAGCGTAGTAGTCTCAGGGCATGAGCAGTTCTTC CASSVVVSGHEQFF
- TRBJ2-3 - TRBV30 TGTGCCTGGTCCGGGAGAGGGCTAGCAGATACGCAGTATTTT CAWSGRGLADTQYF
- TRBJ2-3 TRBD2 TRBV4-3 TGCGCCAGCAGCCAAGCGGCTGGCGGGGGAGTCGATACGCAGTATTTT CASSQAAGGGVDTQYF
- TRBJ1-1 TRBD1 TRBV4-1 TGCGCCAGCAGCCAAGACGCAGGGGGTTACACTGAAGCTTTCTTT CASSQDAGGYTEAFF
- TRBJ1-3 - TRBV3-1/TRBV3-2 TGTGCCAGCAGCCAGACAGCGGGTGGAAACACCATATATTTT CASSQTAGGNTIYF
- TRBJ1-2 - TRBV29-1 TGCAGCGTTGAAAGCTCGTCTGCTAACTATGGCTACACCTTC CSVESSSANYGYTF
- TRBJ1-1 TRBD1 TRBV7-9 TGTGCCAGCAGCTTAGCCGCGAGGACAGGGATCACTGAAGCTTTCTTT CASSLAARTGITEAFF
- TRBJ2-7 TRBD1 TRBV30 TGTGCCTGGGGACAGGGATCCTCCTACGAGCAGTACTTC CAWGQGSSYEQYF
- TRBJ2-4 TRBD1 TRBV11-2 TGTGCCAGCAGCGGAGAAGACAGGGAAGCCAAAAACATTCAGTACTTC CASSGEDREAKNIQYF
- TRBJ1-1 - TRBV20-1 TGCAGTGCCATCAGGGGCACTGAAGCTTTCTTT CSAIRGTEAFF
- TRBJ2-1 TRBD2 TRBV27 TGTGCCAGCAGTTTATCGGGAGGGCCGGTCTACAATGAGCAGTTCTTC CASSLSGGPVYNEQFF
- TRBJ2-5 - TRBV13 TGTGCCAGCAGCTTATCTCGTGGTACTCCGAGTCAAGAGACCCAGTACTTC CASSLSRGTPSQETQYF
- TRBJ2-2 TRBD2 TRBV5-6 TGTGCCAGCAGCTTGATGGCGGGAGGGCTACAGTCCGGGGAGCTGTTTTTT CASSLMAGGLQSGELFF
- TRBJ2-7 TRBD2 TRBV5-4 TGTGCCAGCAGCGCATCTGCCGGGACTAGCGGGACCGAGCAGTACTTC CASSASAGTSGTEQYF
- TRBJ1-4 TRBD1 TRBV6-1 TGTGCCAGCAGTGAATCGAGAGGACAGGCGATTAATGAAAAACTGTTTTTT CASSESRGQAINEKLFF
- TRBJ2-3 - TRBV19 TGTGCCAGTAGTATAACTAGCTCGGCCGATACGCAGTATTTT CASSITSSADTQYF
- TRBJ1-5 TRBD1 TRBV2 TGTGCCAGCAGTACAGACAGGGTGGGACAGCCCCAGCATTTT CASSTDRVGQPQHF
- TRBJ1-2 - TRBV5-6 TGTGCCAGCAGTTCCACAGGTCCCTATGGCTACACCTTC CASSSTGPYGYTF
- TRBJ2-1 TRBD1 TRBV9 TGTGCCAGCAGCGAGGACAGGGCCCCTAGGGATGAGCAGTTCTTC CASSEDRAPRDEQFF
- TRBJ2-7 - TRBV5-4 TGTGCCAGCAGCCGGTCTTTCCAAGAGGCCTACGAGCAGTACTTC CASSRSFQEAYEQYF
- TRBJ2-7 TRBD2 TRBV5-6 TGTGCCAGCAGCTTGGGACTAGCGGGGGTCTACGAGCAGTACTTC CASSLGLAGVYEQYF
once TRBJ1-1 - TRBV28 TGTGCCAGCAGTTTCCGGGGGATCACTGAAGCTTTCTTT CASSFRGITEAFF
- TRBJ2-2 - TRBV6-5 TGTGCCAGCGGTTGGACAGACACCGGGGAGCTGTTTTTT CASGWTDTGELFF
- TRBJ2-7 TRBD2 TRBV3-1/TRBV3-2 TGTGCCAGCAGCCCTCGGCGGGGGAGCTCCTACGAGCAGTACTTC CASSPRRGSSYEQYF
- TRBJ1-2 TRBD1 TRBV7-2 TGTGCCAGCAGCTTGACAGGGCAGGACTATGGCTACACCTTC CASSLTGQDYGYTF
- TRBJ2-7 TRBD2 TRBV3-1/TRBV3-2 TGTGCCAGCAGCCTTTTAGCGGGAGTAGAGTACGAGCAGTACTTC CASSLLAGVEYEQYF
- TRBJ2-7 TRBD2 TRBV3-1/TRBV3-2 TGTGCCAGCAGCCCCTCCCTAGGCGGGGGCTACGAGCAGTACTTC CASSPSLGGGYEQYF
- TRBJ1-6 TRBD1 TRBV27 TGTGCCAGCAGTTTGTTAGGACAGGAGCTGTTTTATTCACCCCTCCACTTT CASSLLGQELFYSPLHF
- TRBJ2-6 TRBD1 TRBV27 TGTGCCAGCAGTCAGGGACAGGGTGCTGGGGCCAACGTCCTGACTTTC CASSQGQGAGANVLTF